One T cell receptor (beta chain) is described in this entry. The specificity of this receptor is unknown. Nothing much larger sits one base from this clone, and base qualities are not available. This sample was taken from a study of blood T cell repertoires in COVID-19 (TCRdb year 2020). Regarding the study in general: The collaborator samples originated in the United States, Italy and Spain and spanned the acute and convalescent phases of COVID-19. Deeply sampled blood TCRbeta repertoires from subjects exposed to, actively infected with, or recovered from COVID-19 were included in the dataset. A freely available public database, intended as a resource for researchers studying the immune response to SARS-CoV-2, is where the repertoires were released. Nearly every sample came with metadata listing a de-identified subject ID, COVID-19 status, age in years and sex. The samples were drawn from the first 160 participants of the ongoing ImmuneRACE study and from some 1,300 subjects provided by 6 global collaborators. Where available, HLA class I and class II types were obtained from metadata supplied by the sample provider rather than from assay-based typing. The prospective study material was composed of cDNA or gDNA derived from T cells, B-cell-depleted T cells, or PBMCs. General findings and caveats noted by the study authors: The amount of clinical and demographic metadata varied by source and participant and was provided uncurated.

CDR1 and CDR2, looked up from the germline V gene, are MNHEY and SVGAGI. V loses 0 bases, J loses 1 base, and the germline ends lie 12 bases apart. From the cysteine through the phenylalanine, the CDR3 covers 16 amino acids. CDR3 DNA only is kept here, 48 bases in frame from base 1. TCRbeta CDR3 regions were amplified from genomic DNA using the immunoSEQ Assay, a bias-controlled multiplex PCR. Per the original workflow: Nucleated cell counts per sample were estimated from amplification of reference gene primers within the assay. To quantify the absolute abundance of each unique TCRbeta CDR3 rearrangement, sequence reads were collapsed and filtered. Productive Simpson clonality was computed per sample as the square root of Simpson's diversity index over productive rearrangements. TCRdb mirrors the immuneACCESS table, restricted to in-frame sequences. Some clones are absent from its copies; in checked studies, under half trace to an unresolved V gene, and the reason for the others is unknown. V and J calls plus clone size are reproduced from that table; the DNA served to infer D and trimming. This sample gives around 51,000 clones in total; 90% of them show up just once. Under 6.5% of the sample comes from the top ten.

The collaborating institutions used their own protocols to collect whole blood in K2EDTA tubes. For TCRbeta analysis, collaborators shipped samples as frozen whole blood, isolated PBMCs, or DNA extracted from either of those sample types. The specimen was peripheral blood. This receptor was taken from a man between 65 and 85 years old with acute or convalescent COVID-19. The rearranged segments are TRBV6-5 and TRBJ1-1, with an unclear D gene assignment. The CDR3 protein is CASSYSLNAGNTEAFF. The nucleotide sequence reads TGTGCCAGCAGTTACTCCCTTAATGCGGGGAACACTGAAGCTTTCTTT.